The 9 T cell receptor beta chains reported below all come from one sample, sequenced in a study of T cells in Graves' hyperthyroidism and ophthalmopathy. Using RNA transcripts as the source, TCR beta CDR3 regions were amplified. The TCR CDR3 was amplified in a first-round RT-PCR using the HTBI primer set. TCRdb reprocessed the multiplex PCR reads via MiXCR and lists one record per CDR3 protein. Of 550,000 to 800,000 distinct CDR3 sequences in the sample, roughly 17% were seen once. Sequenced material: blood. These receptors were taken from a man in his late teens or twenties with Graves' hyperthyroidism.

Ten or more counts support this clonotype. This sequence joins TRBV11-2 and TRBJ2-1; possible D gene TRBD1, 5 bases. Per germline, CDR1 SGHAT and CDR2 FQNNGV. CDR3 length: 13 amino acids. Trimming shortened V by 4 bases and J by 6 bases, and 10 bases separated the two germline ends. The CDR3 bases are TGTGCCAGCAGCTCGCGACAGATCAATGAGCAGTTCTTC. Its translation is CASSSRQINEQFF.

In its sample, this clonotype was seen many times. CDR3 loop: CASSRPSWYTNEKLFF. The CDR3 nucleotides read TGTGCCAGCAGCCGCCCATCTTGGTATACTAATGAAAAACTGTTTTTT. This chain links TRBV12-3 or TRBV12-4 with TRBJ1-4, with D uncertain. Trimming left V 6 bases short and J 2 bases short, with 16 bases between. The CDR3 has 16 amino acids.

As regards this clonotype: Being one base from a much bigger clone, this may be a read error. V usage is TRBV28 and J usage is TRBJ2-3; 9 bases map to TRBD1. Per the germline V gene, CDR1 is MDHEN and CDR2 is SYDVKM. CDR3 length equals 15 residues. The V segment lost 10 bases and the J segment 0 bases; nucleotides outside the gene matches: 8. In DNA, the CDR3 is TGTGCCAACAGAAGAGGACAGGGGAGCACAGATACGCAGTATTTT. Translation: CANRRGQGSTDTQYF.

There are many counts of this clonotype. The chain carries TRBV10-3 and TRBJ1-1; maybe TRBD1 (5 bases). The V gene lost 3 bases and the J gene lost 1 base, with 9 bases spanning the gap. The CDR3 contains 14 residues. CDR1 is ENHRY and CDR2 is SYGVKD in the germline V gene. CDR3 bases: TGTGCCATCAGTGAAACAGGAGAGAACACTGAAGCTTTCTTT. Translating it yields CAISETGENTEAFF.

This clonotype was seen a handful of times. The chain's CDR3 is CASSPPGQGDEKLFF. The CDR3 DNA reads as TGTGCCAGCTCACCTCCGGGACAGGGGGATGAAAAACTGTTTTTT. The chain combines TRBV18 with TRBJ1-4; TRBD1 matches at 11 bases. Per germline, CDR1 KGHSH and CDR2 LQKENI. The V gene end was trimmed by 3 bases and the J gene end by 6 bases; junction bases not matched to a gene: 3. The CDR3 contains 15 residues.

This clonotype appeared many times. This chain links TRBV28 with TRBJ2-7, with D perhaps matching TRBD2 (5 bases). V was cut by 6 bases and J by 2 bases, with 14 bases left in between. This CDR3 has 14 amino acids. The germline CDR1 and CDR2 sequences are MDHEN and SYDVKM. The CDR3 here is CASSLGGPPYEQYF. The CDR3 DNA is TGTGCCAGCAGCTTGGGCGGGCCACCCTACGAGCAGTACTTC.

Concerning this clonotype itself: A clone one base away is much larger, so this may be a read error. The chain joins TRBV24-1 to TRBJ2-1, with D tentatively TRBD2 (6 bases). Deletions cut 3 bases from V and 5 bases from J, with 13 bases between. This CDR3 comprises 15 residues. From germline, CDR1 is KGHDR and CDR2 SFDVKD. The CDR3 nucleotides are TGTGCCACCAGTGATCCGGGAGCGGAGAACAATGAGCAGTTCTTC. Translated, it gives CATSDPGAENNEQFF.

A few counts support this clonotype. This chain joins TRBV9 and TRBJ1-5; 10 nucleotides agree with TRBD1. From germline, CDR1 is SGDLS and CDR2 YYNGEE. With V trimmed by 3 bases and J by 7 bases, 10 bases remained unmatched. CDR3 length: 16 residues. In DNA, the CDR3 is TGTGCCAGCAGCGGAGGGACAGGGGAATTTGGCCAGCCCCAGCATTTT. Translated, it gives CASSGGTGEFGQPQHF.

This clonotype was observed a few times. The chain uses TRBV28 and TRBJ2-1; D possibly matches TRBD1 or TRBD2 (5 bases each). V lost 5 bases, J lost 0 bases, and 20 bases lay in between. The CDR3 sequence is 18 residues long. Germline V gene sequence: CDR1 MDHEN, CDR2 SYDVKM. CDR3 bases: TGTGCCAGCAGTGCCGACCCCGGGACCTCGAGCTCCTACAATGAGCAGTTCTTC. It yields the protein CASSADPGTSSSYNEQFF.